This TCR beta chain was documented in a study of CD8 T cells in ankylosing spondylitis. By quantitative 5'-RACE with molecular barcodes, the TCR beta libraries were made. TCRdb processed the 5' RACE reads anew with MiXCR; each CDR3 protein has one entry. This sample has a few hundred thousand distinct CDR3 sequences; under 20% occur once, and the top ten carry just over 1%. Study-level results: A TCR beta motif of 8 or 9 highly homologous variants appeared characteristic of ankylosing spondylitis blood. Past studies reported some motif variants in reactive arthritis synovial fluid and blood. Disease-linked clones bore a CD8+ phenotype and were relatively rare in peripheral blood. Clones linked to disease were reported to show significant enrichment in matched ankylosing spondylitis synovial fluid.

This clonotype has more than one count but fewer than ten. Its specificity is unknown. Germline CDR1 and CDR2: DFQATT and SNEGSKA (reference sequence). The CDR3 consists of 15 residues. After removal of 6 bases from V and 2 bases from J, the junction contained 6 bases not matched to a gene. The specimen sequenced was blood, either unsorted or a sorted T cell fraction (not recorded which). This TCR was sampled from a male donor with ankylosing spondylitis. The gene calls are TRBV20-1 and TRBJ2-7; 14 bases fit TRBD2. The CDR3 here is CSASGLAGVTYEQYF. The CDR3 DNA sequence: TGCAGTGCCTCGGGACTAGCGGGAGTAACCTACGAGCAGTACTTC.